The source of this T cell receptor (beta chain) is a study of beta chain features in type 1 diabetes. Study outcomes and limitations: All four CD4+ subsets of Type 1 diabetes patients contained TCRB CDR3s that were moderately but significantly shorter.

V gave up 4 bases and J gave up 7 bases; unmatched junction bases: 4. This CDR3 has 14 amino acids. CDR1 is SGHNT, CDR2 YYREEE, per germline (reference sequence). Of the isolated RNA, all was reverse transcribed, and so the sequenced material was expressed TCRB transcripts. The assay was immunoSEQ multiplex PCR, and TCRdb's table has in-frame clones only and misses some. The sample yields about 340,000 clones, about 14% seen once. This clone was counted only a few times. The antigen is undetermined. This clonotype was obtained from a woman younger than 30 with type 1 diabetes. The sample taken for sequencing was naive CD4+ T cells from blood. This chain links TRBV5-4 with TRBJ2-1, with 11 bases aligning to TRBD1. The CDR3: CASSLGTGGNEQFF. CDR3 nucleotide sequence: TGTGCCAGCAGCCTGGGGACAGGGGGGAATGAGCAGTTCTTC.